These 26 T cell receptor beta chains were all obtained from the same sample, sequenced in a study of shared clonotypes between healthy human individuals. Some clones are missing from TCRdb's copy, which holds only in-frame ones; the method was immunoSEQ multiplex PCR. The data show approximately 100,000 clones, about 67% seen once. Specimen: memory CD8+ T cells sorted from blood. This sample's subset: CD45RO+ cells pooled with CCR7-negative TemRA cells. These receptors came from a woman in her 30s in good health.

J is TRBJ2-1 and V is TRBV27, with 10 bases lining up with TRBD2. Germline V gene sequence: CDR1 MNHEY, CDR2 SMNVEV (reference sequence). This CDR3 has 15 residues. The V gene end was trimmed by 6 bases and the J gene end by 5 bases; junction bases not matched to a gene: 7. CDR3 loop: CASSTGTSANNEQFF. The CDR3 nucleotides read TGTGCCAGCAGCACCGGGACTAGCGCGAACAATGAGCAGTTCTTC.

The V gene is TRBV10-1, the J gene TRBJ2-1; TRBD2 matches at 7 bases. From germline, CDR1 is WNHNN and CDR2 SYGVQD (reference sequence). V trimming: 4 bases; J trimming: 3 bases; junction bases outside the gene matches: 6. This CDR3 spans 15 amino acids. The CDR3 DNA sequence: TGCGCCAGCAGTGTCGGGGGGAGCGGCTACAATGAGCAGTTCTTC. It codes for CASSVGGSGYNEQFF.

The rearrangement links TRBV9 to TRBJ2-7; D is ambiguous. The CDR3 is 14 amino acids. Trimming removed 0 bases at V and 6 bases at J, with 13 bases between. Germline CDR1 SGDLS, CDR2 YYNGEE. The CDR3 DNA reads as TGTGCCAGCAGCGTAGTTAGGGCCGGGTGCGAGCAGTACTTC. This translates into CASSVVRAGCEQYF.

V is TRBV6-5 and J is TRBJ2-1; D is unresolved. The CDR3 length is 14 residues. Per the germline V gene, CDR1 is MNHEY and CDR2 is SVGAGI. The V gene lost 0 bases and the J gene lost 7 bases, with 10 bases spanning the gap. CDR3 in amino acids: CASSYSPFRNEQFF. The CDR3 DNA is TGTGCCAGCAGTTACTCGCCTTTTAGAAATGAGCAGTTCTTC.

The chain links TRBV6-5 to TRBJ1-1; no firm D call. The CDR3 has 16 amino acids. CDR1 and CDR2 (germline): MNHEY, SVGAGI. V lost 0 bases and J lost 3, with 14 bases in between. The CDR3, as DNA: TGTGCCAGCAGTTACTCGCCAGAAATTGTTTACACTGAAGCTTTCTTT. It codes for CASSYSPEIVYTEAFF.

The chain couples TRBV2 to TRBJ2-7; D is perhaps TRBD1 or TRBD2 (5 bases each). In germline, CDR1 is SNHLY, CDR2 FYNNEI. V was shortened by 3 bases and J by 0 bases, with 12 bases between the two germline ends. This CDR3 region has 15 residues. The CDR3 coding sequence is TGTGCCAGCAGTGACGTGGGGGAAAACTCCTACGAGCAGTACTTC. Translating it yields CASSDVGENSYEQYF.

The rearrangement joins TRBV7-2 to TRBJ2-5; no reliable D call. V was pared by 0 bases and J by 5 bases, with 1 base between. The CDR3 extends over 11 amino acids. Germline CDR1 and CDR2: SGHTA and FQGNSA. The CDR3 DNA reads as TGTGCCAGCAGCTTAGCCGAGACCCAGTACTTC. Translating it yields CASSLAETQYF.

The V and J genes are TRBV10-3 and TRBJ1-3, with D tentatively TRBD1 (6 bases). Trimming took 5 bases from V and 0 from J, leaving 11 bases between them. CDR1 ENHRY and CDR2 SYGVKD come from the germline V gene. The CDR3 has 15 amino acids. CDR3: CAISLTGYSGNTIYF. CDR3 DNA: TGTGCCATCAGTCTGACAGGCTACTCTGGAAACACCATATATTTT.

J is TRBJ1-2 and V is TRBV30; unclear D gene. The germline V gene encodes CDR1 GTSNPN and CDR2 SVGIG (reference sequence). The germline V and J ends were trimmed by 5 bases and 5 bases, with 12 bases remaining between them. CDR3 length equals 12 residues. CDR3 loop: CAWDLRGYGYTF. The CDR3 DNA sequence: TGTGCCTGGGATCTAAGAGGATATGGCTACACCTTC.

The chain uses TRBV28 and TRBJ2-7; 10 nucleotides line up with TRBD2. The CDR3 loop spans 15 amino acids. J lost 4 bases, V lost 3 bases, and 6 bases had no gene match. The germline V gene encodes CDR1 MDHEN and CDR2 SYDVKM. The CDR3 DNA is TGTGCCAGCAGTTTCCTAGCGGGAGTGATGTACGAGCAGTACTTC. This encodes CASSFLAGVMYEQYF.

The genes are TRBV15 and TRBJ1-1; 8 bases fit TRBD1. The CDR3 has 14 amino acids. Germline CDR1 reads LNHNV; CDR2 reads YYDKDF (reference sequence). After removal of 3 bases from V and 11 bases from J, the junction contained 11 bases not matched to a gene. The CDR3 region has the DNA TGTGCCACCAGCAGTCTAGGACAGGGCGTGGGGGCTTTCTTT. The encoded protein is CATSSLGQGVGAFF. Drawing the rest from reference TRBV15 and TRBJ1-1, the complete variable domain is DAMVIQNPRYQVTQFGKPVTLSCSQTLNHNVMYWYQQKSSQAPKLLFHYYDKDFNNEADTPDNFQSRRPNTSFCFLDIRSPGLGDTAMYLCATSSLGQGVGAFFGQGTRLTVV.

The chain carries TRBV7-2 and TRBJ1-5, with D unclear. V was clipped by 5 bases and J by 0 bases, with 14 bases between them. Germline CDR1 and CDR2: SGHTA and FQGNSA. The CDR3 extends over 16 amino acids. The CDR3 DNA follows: TGTGCCAGCAGCGTCGGAGGACCTCTTAGCAATCAGCCCCAGCATTTT. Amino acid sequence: CASSVGGPLSNQPQHF.

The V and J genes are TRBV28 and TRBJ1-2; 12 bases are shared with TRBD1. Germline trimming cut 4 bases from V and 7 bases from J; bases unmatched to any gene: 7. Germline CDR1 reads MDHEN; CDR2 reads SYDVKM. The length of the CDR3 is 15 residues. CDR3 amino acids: CASSSRDRGLGGYTF. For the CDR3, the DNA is TGTGCCAGCAGTTCAAGGGACAGGGGGCTCGGTGGCTACACCTTC.

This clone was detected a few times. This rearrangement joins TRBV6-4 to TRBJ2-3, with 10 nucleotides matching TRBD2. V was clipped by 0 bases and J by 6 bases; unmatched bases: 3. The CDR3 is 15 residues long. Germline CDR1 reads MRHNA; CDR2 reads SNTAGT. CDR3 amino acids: CASSDSAGGMDTQYF. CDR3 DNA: TGTGCCAGCAGTGACTCAGCGGGAGGGATGGATACGCAGTATTTT.

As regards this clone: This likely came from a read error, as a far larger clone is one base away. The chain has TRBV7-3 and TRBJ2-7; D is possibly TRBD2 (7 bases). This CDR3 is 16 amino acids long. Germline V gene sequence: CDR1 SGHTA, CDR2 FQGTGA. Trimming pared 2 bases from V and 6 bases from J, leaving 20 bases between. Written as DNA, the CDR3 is TGTGCCAGCAGCTTACTTGCGGGAGTAGGGGGGGGCGAGCAGTACTTC. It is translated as CASSLLAGVGGGEQYF.

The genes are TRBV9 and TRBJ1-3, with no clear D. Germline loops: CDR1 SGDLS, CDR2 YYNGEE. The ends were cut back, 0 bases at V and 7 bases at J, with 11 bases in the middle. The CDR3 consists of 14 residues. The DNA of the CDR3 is TGTGCCAGCAGCGTAGCATGGGGAAGCAACACCATATATTTT. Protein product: CASSVAWGSNTIYF.

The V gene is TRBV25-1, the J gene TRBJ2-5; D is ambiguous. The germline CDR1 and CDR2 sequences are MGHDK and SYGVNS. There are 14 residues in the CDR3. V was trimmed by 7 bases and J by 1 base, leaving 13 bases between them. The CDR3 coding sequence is TGTGCCAGCACATCTCCCTGGGCCCAAGAGACCCAGTACTTC. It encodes CASTSPWAQETQYF.

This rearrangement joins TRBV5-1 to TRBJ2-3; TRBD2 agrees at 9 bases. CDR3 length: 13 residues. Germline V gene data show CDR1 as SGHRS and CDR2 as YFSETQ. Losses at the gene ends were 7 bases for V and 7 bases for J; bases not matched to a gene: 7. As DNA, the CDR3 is TGCGCCAGCCGGAGCGGGAGGAAAAATACGCAGTATTTT. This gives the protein CASRSGRKNTQYF. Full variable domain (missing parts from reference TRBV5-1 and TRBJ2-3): KAGVTQTPRYLIKTRGQQVTLSCSPISGHRSVSWYQQTPGQGLQFLFEYFSETQRNKGNFPGRFSGRQFSNSRSEMNVSTLELGDSALYLCASRSGRKNTQYFGPGTRLTVL.

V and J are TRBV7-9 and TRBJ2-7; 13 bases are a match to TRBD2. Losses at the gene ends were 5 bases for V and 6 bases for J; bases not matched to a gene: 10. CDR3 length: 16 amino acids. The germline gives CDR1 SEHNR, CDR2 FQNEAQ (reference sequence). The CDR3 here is CASSASTGLAGVEQYF. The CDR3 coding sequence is TGTGCCAGCAGCGCCAGTACTGGACTAGCGGGAGTCGAGCAGTACTTC.

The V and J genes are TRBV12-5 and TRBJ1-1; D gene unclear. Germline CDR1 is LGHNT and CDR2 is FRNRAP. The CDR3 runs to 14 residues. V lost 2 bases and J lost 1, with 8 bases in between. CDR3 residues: CASGLSGGNTEAFF. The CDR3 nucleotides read TGTGCTAGTGGTTTGTCCGGCGGGAACACTGAAGCTTTCTTT.

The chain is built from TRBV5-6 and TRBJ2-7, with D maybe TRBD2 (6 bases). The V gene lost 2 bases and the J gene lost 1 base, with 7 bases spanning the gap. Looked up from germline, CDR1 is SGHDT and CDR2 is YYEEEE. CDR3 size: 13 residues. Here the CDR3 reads CASSFAGSYEQYF. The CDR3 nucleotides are TGTGCCAGCAGCTTCGCGGGGTCCTACGAGCAGTACTTC. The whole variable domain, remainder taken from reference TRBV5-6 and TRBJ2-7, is DAGVTQSPTHLIKTRGQQVTLRCSPKSGHDTVSWYQQALGQGPQFIFQYYEEEERQRGNFPDRFSGHQFPNYSSELNVNALLLGDSALYLCASSFAGSYEQYFGPGTRLTVT.

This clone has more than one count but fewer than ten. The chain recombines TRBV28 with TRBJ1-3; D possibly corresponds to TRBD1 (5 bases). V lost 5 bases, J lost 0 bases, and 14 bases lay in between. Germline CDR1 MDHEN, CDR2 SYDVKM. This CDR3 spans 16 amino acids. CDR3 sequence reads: CASSPRQSSSGNTIYF. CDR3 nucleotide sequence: TGTGCCAGCAGTCCCCGACAGTCGAGCTCTGGAAACACCATATATTTT.

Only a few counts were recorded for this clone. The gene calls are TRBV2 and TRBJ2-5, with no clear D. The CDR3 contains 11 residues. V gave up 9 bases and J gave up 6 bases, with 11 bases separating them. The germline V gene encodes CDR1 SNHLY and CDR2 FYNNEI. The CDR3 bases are TGTGCCAGTACCCCTGGAAAGACCCAGTACTTC. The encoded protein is CASTPGKTQYF.

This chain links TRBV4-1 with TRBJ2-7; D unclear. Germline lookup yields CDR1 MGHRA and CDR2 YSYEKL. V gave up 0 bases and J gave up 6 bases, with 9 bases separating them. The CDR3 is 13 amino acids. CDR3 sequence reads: CASSQDERAEQYF. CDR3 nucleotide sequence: TGCGCCAGCAGCCAAGATGAAAGAGCCGAGCAGTACTTC.

CDR3 residues: CASSGQENNEQFF. DNA for the CDR3: TGTGCCAGCTCGGGACAGGAAAACAATGAGCAGTTCTTC. The V and J genes are TRBV6-4 and TRBJ2-1, with 8 bases that match TRBD1. CDR1 is MRHNA, CDR2 SNTAGT, per germline. V shed 8 bases, J shed 5 bases, and the junction held 5 bases outside the gene matches. This CDR3 is built from 13 residues.

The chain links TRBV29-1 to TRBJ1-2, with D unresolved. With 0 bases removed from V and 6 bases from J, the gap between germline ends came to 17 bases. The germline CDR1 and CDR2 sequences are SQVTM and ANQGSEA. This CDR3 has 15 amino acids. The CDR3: CSVEDTVGGSNGYTF. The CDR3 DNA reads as TGCAGCGTTGAAGATACGGTGGGAGGGTCGAATGGCTACACCTTC.